Listed here are 31 T cell receptor beta chains from one sample, sequenced in a study of blood T cell repertoires in COVID-19 (TCRdb year 2020). The library was obtained by the immunoSEQ multiplex PCR assay. TCRdb provides this immuneACCESS table in a form limited to in-frame rearrangements. Some clones are lacking; in checked studies, under half of them reflect an unresolved V gene, and why the rest are absent is not known. The sample contains roughly 100,000 clones, roughly 80% of them found a single time. The ten largest clonotypes hold around 19% of the sample. Material: peripheral blood. The receptors come from a woman between 65 and 79 years old with acute or convalescent COVID-19.

The CDR3 nucleotides are TGCGCCAGCAGCACCCAGGGGTTTGAGCAGTTCTTC. This translates into CASSTQGFEQFF. V gene TRBV5-1 combines with J gene TRBJ2-1; the D gene is possibly TRBD1 (6 bases). The V gene lost 4 bases and the J gene lost 9 bases, with 11 bases spanning the gap. CDR3 length equals 12 residues. Germline loops: CDR1 SGHRS, CDR2 YFSETQ. The complete variable domain, with remaining parts taken from reference TRBV5-1 and TRBJ2-1, reads KAGVTQTPRYLIKTRGQQVTLSCSPISGHRSVSWYQQTPGQGLQFLFEYFSETQRNKGNFPGRFSGRQFSNSRSEMNVSTLELGDSALYLCASSTQGFEQFFGPGTRLTVL.

This clone has just a few counts. The V and J genes are TRBV7-9 and TRBJ1-5; D perhaps matches TRBD1 (6 bases). The CDR3 has 14 residues. V was trimmed by 5 bases and J by 2 bases, leaving 10 bases between them. Germline V lookup: CDR1 SEHNR, CDR2 FQNEAQ (reference sequence). The CDR3, as DNA: TGTGCCAGCAGCAGAGGGGGGGGCAATCAGCCCCAGCATTTT. Amino acid sequence: CASSRGGGNQPQHF.

The rearrangement joins TRBV5-4 to TRBJ1-2, with a weak D call TRBD1 (5 bases). Trimming shortened V by 2 bases and J by 8 bases, and 13 bases separated the two germline ends. Per the germline V gene, CDR1 is SGHNT and CDR2 is YYREEE (reference sequence). This CDR3 spans 13 amino acids. Here the CDR3 reads CASSFDRTKGYTF. The DNA of the CDR3 is TGTGCCAGCAGCTTCGACAGAACGAAGGGCTACACCTTC.

The chain links TRBV7-9 to TRBJ1-4, with a tentative D call TRBD1 (6 bases). This CDR3 comprises 18 residues. Germline CDR1 reads SEHNR; CDR2 reads FQNEAQ (reference sequence). Trimming took 1 base from V and 0 from J, leaving 15 bases between them. In nucleotides, the CDR3 is TGTGCCAGCAGCTTAGTATTTGACAGGCTTGCAACTAATGAAAAACTGTTTTTT. This encodes CASSLVFDRLATNEKLFF.

The rearrangement links TRBV5-1 to TRBJ2-7, with 13 bases lining up with TRBD2. The CDR3 totals 15 residues. Germline CDR1 and CDR2: SGHRS and YFSETQ. V lost 3 bases, J lost 3 bases, and 3 bases stayed unmatched. The CDR3 coding sequence is TGCGCCAGCAGCTCCTGGACTAGCGGGGGCTACGAGCAGTACTTC. Translated, it gives CASSSWTSGGYEQYF.

The chain uses TRBV10-2 and TRBJ1-1; D is unresolved. V was trimmed by 3 bases and J by 1 base, leaving 9 bases between them. CDR3 length: 14 amino acids. The V gene's germline CDR1 is WSHSY and CDR2 SAAADI. The CDR3: CASSEGEANTEAFF. The CDR3 bases are TGCGCCAGCAGTGAAGGTGAGGCGAACACTGAAGCTTTCTTT.

This chain uses TRBV10-2 with TRBJ1-1; D is unclear. This CDR3 region has 13 residues. The germline CDR1 and CDR2 sequences are WSHSY and SAAADI. The V and J ends lost 2 bases and 4 bases respectively, with 8 bases between them. The CDR3 loop reads CASSETRVTEAFF. In DNA, the CDR3 is TGCGCCAGCAGTGAGACGCGAGTCACTGAAGCTTTCTTT.

This rearrangement joins TRBV6-5 to TRBJ1-3; no firm D call. The CDR3 consists of 15 residues. Trimming shortened V by 6 bases and J by 3 bases, and 15 bases separated the two germline ends. The germline V gene encodes CDR1 MNHEY and CDR2 SVGAGI. CDR3 coding DNA: TGTGCCAGCAGGACCACGGGAGGGAGTGGAAACACCATATATTTT. Protein sequence: CASRTTGGSGNTIYF.

This clone was seen a few times. V usage is TRBV30 and J usage is TRBJ1-3; D perhaps matches TRBD1 (6 bases). The length of the CDR3 is 13 residues. Trimming pared 1 base from V and 4 bases from J, leaving 8 bases between. Germline CDR1 GTSNPN, CDR2 SVGIG (reference sequence). CDR3 nucleotide sequence: TGTGCCTGGAGTGAAACAGGGGGAAACACCATATATTTT. It translates to CAWSETGGNTIYF. Full variable domain (missing parts from reference TRBV30 and TRBJ1-3): SQTIHQWPATLVQPVGSPLSLECTVEGTSNPNLYWYRQAAGRGLQLLFYSVGIGQISSEVPQNLSASRPQDRQFILSSKKLLLSDSGFYLCAWSETGGNTIYFGEGSWLTVV.

The V and J genes are TRBV27 and TRBJ2-2; 7 positions agree with TRBD2. The germline V gene encodes CDR1 MNHEY and CDR2 SMNVEV (reference sequence). CDR3 length: 13 residues. V shed 8 bases and J 1 base; nucleotides not matched to a gene: 1. The CDR3 coding sequence is TGTGCCAGCGGGAGGGAGAACACCGGGGAGCTGTTTTTT. Its translation is CASGRENTGELFF.

The chain links TRBV4-2 to TRBJ2-2; the match to TRBD1 covers 11 bases. Germline CDR1 reads LGHNA; CDR2 reads YNFKEQ. J gave up 3 bases and V 5 bases, and 5 bases lay outside the gene matches. The CDR3 loop spans 16 amino acids. The CDR3 reads CASSIGTGGDTGELFF. Here the CDR3 DNA reads TGTGCCAGCAGCATCGGGACAGGGGGAGACACCGGGGAGCTGTTTTTT.

This clone was counted a single time. The rearrangement uses TRBV5-4 and TRBJ2-1; TRBD2 is a possible D gene (7 bases). There are 15 residues in the CDR3. Germline V gene lookup returns CDR1 SGHNT and CDR2 YYREEE (reference sequence). Trimming left V 5 bases short and J 0 bases short, with 12 bases between. The CDR3 DNA is TGTGCCAGCAGGGGGGGGGCAAGCTCCTACAATGAGCAGTTCTTC. This translates into CASRGGASSYNEQFF.

The V call is TRBV7-9, the J call TRBJ1-3; TRBD1 matches 7 bases. The trim removed 5 bases at V and 4 bases at J, leaving 8 bases unmatched. Per the germline V gene, CDR1 is SEHNR and CDR2 is FQNEAQ (reference sequence). The CDR3 sequence is 15 residues long. This CDR3 reads CASSTDRAAGNTIYF. The CDR3 DNA follows: TGTGCCAGCAGCACTGACAGGGCTGCCGGAAACACCATATATTTT.

In DNA form, the CDR3 reads TGTGCCAGCAGCCCGGGACAGGGCACTAATGAAAAACTGTTTTTT. Translating gives CASSPGQGTNEKLFF. V and J are TRBV7-9 and TRBJ1-4; 9 bases align to TRBD1. Per germline, CDR1 SEHNR and CDR2 FQNEAQ (reference sequence). The CDR3 is 15 amino acids. V trimming: 5 bases; J trimming: 2 bases; junction bases outside the gene matches: 3.

V and J are TRBV6-5 and TRBJ2-1; a weak D match, TRBD1 (6 bases). V dropped 6 bases and J dropped 2 bases, with 11 bases sitting between them. This CDR3 region has 14 residues. CDR1 is MNHEY and CDR2 is SVGAGI in the germline V gene. CDR3 sequence reads: CASRNRATYNEQFF. The CDR3 DNA sequence: TGTGCCAGCAGGAACAGGGCTACCTACAATGAGCAGTTCTTC.

The chain's CDR3 is CASSLGDNSYGYTF. CDR3 nucleotides: TGTGCCAGCAGCTTGGGGGACAACTCCTATGGCTACACCTTC. J is TRBJ1-2 and V is TRBV7-9; tentative D call: TRBD1 (6 bases). V was trimmed by 3 bases and J by 4 bases, leaving 12 bases between them. The CDR3 has 14 amino acids. Germline V gene data show CDR1 as SEHNR and CDR2 as FQNEAQ (reference sequence).

The chain couples TRBV3-1 (or the pseudogene TRBV3-2) to TRBJ2-2; TRBD2 matches 7 bases. The V segment lost 8 bases and the J segment 3 bases; nucleotides outside the gene matches: 0. In germline, CDR1 is LGHDT, CDR2 YNNKEL (reference sequence). The CDR3 contains 12 residues. The DNA for the CDR3 is TGTGCCAGCGGGAGGGACACCGGGGAGCTGTTTTTT. This gives the protein CASGRDTGELFF.

This chain connects TRBV11-2 to TRBJ2-3; 7 bases line up with TRBD1. From germline, CDR1 is SGHAT and CDR2 FQNNGV. The CDR3 runs to 16 residues. Trimming removed 1 base from V and 4 bases from J; junction bases left unmatched: 8. The CDR3 sequence: CASSLGRGGASDTQYF. The CDR3 DNA follows: TGTGCCAGCAGCTTAGGGAGAGGGGGCGCATCAGATACGCAGTATTTT.

This clone was observed a handful of times. The rearrangement links TRBV28 to TRBJ1-2; D is unclear. Trimming removed 4 bases at V and 4 bases at J, with 10 bases between. Germline V gene sequence: CDR1 MDHEN, CDR2 SYDVKM. The CDR3 runs to 13 residues. CDR3 DNA sequence: TGTGCCAGCAGTTCAGGCGACGGCTATGGCTACACCTTC. As protein: CASSSGDGYGYTF.

The chain employs TRBV6-6 and TRBJ1-3; 7 nucleotides agree with TRBD1. Germline CDR1 MNHNY, CDR2 SVGAGI (reference sequence). The CDR3 is 15 residues long. V was pared by 6 bases and J by 4 bases, with 9 bases of the junction left unmatched. CDR3 nucleotides: TGTGCCAGCAGCGGAACAGGGGCGGGAGGAAACACCATATATTTT. Amino acid sequence: CASSGTGAGGNTIYF.

The chain recombines TRBV25-1 with TRBJ2-5, with 8 bases fitting TRBD2. Germline values: CDR1 MGHDK, CDR2 SYGVNS. The length of the CDR3 is 15 residues. The ends lost 0 bases at V and 7 bases at J; junction bases unmatched: 7. The CDR3 protein is CASSEYGAGEGTQYF. The CDR3 bases are TGTGCCAGCAGTGAATATGGAGCGGGGGAGGGGACCCAGTACTTC.

This chain's CDR3 is CASSPDMGGMDTGELFF. CDR3 in DNA: TGTGCCAGCAGTCCAGACATGGGAGGGATGGACACCGGGGAGCTGTTTTTT. The chain employs TRBV27 and TRBJ2-2, with TRBD2 matching 7 bases. The J segment lost 3 bases and the V segment lost 5 bases, leaving 12 bases of the junction unmatched. CDR1 is MNHEY, CDR2 SMNVEV, per germline (reference sequence). This CDR3 contains 17 residues.

The chain couples TRBV6-5 to TRBJ2-5; 7 nucleotides align to TRBD1. V was clipped by 5 bases and J by 5 bases; unmatched bases: 8. Germline assignment: CDR1 MNHEY and CDR2 SVGAGI. This CDR3 is 14 amino acids long. The CDR3 nucleotides are TGTGCCAGCAGTCCTACAGGGGCAGGGGAGACCCAGTACTTC. It is translated as CASSPTGAGETQYF.

The genes are TRBV6-2 or TRBV6-3 and TRBJ2-5; D gene unclear. CDR1 MNHEY and CDR2 SVGEGT come from the germline V gene. Trimming removed 1 base from V and 5 bases from J, with 5 bases in between. This CDR3 comprises 12 residues. CDR3 nucleotide sequence: TGTGCCAGCAGTTACTACGGGGAGACCCAGTACTTC. Translation gives CASSYYGETQYF.

The J gene is TRBJ1-5, the V gene TRBV7-9; 10 positions agree with TRBD1. The CDR3 is 16 amino acids. Looked up from germline, CDR1 is SEHNR and CDR2 is FQNEAQ (reference sequence). Trimming took 5 bases from V and 2 from J; bases not matched to a gene: 6. The CDR3 is CASSAMDRGGNQPQHF. The CDR3 bases are TGTGCCAGCAGCGCGATGGACAGGGGGGGCAATCAGCCCCAGCATTTT.

The chain carries TRBV14 and TRBJ2-5; 7 nucleotides line up with TRBD1. The CDR3 covers 15 residues. Germline CDR1 SGHDN, CDR2 FVKESK. The ends lost 3 bases at V and 0 bases at J; junction bases unmatched: 4. The CDR3 DNA reads TGTGCCAGCAGCCAGTTGACAGGGAACCAAGAGACCCAGTACTTC. This translates into CASSQLTGNQETQYF.

This clone has a handful of counts. The rearrangement uses TRBV19 and TRBJ1-5; 11 positions match TRBD1. Germline V gene data show CDR1 as LNHDA and CDR2 as SQIVND (reference sequence). The V segment lost 6 bases and the J segment 4 bases; nucleotides outside the gene matches: 2. The CDR3 length is 14 residues. The CDR3 coding sequence is TGTGCCAGTAGCGGGACAGGGGGAAATCAGCCCCAGCATTTT. This gives the protein CASSGTGGNQPQHF.

This chain links TRBV5-1 with TRBJ2-4; D might be TRBD1 (5 bases). The CDR3 totals 14 residues. Trimming removed 0 bases at V and 8 bases at J, with 12 bases between. Looked up from germline, CDR1 is SGHRS and CDR2 is YFSETQ. Here the CDR3 reads CASSLGQLVDIQYF. As DNA, the CDR3 is TGCGCCAGCAGCTTGGGACAGCTGGTGGACATTCAGTACTTC.

The chain couples TRBV7-8 to TRBJ2-7; 11 bases fit TRBD2. Germline V lookup: CDR1 SGHVS, CDR2 FQNEAQ. With V trimmed by 0 bases and J by 0 bases, 13 bases remained unmatched. The CDR3 covers 20 residues. CDR3 sequence reads: CASSLASRGLADPSSYEQYF. CDR3 in DNA: TGTGCCAGCAGCTTAGCTAGCCGGGGACTAGCGGACCCTAGCTCCTACGAGCAGTACTTC.

The rearrangement links TRBV6-5 to TRBJ1-1, with 9 bases identical to TRBD1. CDR1 is MNHEY and CDR2 is SVGAGI in the germline V gene. Unmatched junction bases numbered 5, after V lost 5 bases and J lost 4 bases. This CDR3 has 14 amino acids. The CDR3 is CASSRDRAATEAFF. DNA of the CDR3: TGTGCCAGCAGTAGGGACAGGGCGGCCACTGAAGCTTTCTTT.

This clone was seen once. The rearrangement uses TRBV6-5 and TRBJ2-7; TRBD1 is a possible D gene (6 bases). This CDR3 comprises 14 residues. Per the germline V gene, CDR1 is MNHEY and CDR2 is SVGAGI. V shed 2 bases and J shed 4 bases, with 12 bases lying between them. The CDR3 region has the DNA TGTGCCAGCAGTTACCGGGACATCAATTACGAGCAGTACTTC. Translated: CASSYRDINYEQYF.